One sample yielded the 17 T cell receptor beta chains listed below, sequenced in a study of long-term antiretroviral therapy in people with HIV. Running of the v3.0 immunoSEQ assay took place at survey level. The protocol was immunoSEQ multiplex PCR, while the TCRdb copy is restricted to in-frame clones and leaves out a portion. The sample holds some 33,000 clones; approximately 96% are singletons and the top ten take about 2.2%. The input for sequencing was unsorted PBMCs, taken around 6.6 years after starting antiretroviral therapy. The origin of the receptors is a man aged 25 to 45 with HIV.

This chain uses TRBV6-5 with TRBJ1-2, with 7 bases that match TRBD1. The CDR3 is 15 amino acids. After removal of 6 bases from V and 1 base from J, the junction contained 8 bases not matched to a gene. Germline lookup yields CDR1 MNHEY and CDR2 SVGAGI. CDR3 sequence: CASRPGTDLNYGYTF. CDR3 nucleotide sequence: TGTGCCAGCAGACCCGGGACAGACCTTAACTATGGCTACACCTTC.

This chain links TRBV7-6 with TRBJ2-5; TRBD1 is a possible D gene (6 bases). Trimming took off 3 bases at V and 2 bases at J, with 10 bases between the two ends. The CDR3 length is 14 residues. The germline V gene encodes CDR1 SGHVS and CDR2 FNYEAQ. CDR3 nucleotide sequence: TGTGCCAGCAGCTTCTACAGGGATCAAGAGACCCAGTACTTC. Translated, it gives CASSFYRDQETQYF.

The chain employs TRBV11-2 and TRBJ1-1; D possibly corresponds to TRBD1 (5 bases). This CDR3 has 14 amino acids. Germline V gene lookup returns CDR1 SGHAT and CDR2 FQNNGV. V lost 1 base and J lost 5, with 11 bases in between. The CDR3 sequence: CASSLGAGRTEAFF. CDR3 sequence (DNA): TGTGCCAGCAGCTTAGGGGCAGGGAGGACTGAAGCTTTCTTT.

In this sample, this clone turned up once. V usage is TRBV7-8 and J usage is TRBJ2-7; D is unresolved. The germline V gene encodes CDR1 SGHVS and CDR2 FQNEAQ. CDR3 length: 15 amino acids. Trimming removed 2 bases from V and 3 bases from J, with 14 bases in between. The CDR3 spells CASSLFPTDRYEQYF. DNA of the CDR3: TGTGCCAGCAGCTTATTCCCGACGGACCGCTACGAGCAGTACTTC.

The V call is TRBV10-2, the J call TRBJ2-7, with 8 bases fitting TRBD2. V gave up 4 bases and J gave up 5 bases; unmatched junction bases: 7. The CDR3 is 14 residues long. From germline, CDR1 is WSHSY and CDR2 SAAADI. CDR3 sequence (DNA): TGCGCCAGCAGTGCCGGGGGGGCGTGGGACGAGCAGTACTTC. Residues: CASSAGGAWDEQYF.

The rearrangement links TRBV4-1 to TRBJ2-7; D may be TRBD1 (6 bases). CDR1 MGHRA and CDR2 YSYEKL come from the germline V gene. The CDR3 extends over 13 amino acids. V was cut by 2 bases and J by 3 bases, with 8 bases left in between. In DNA, the CDR3 is TGCGCCAGCAGCCAATCAGGGGACTACGAGCAGTACTTC. Residues: CASSQSGDYEQYF.

V usage is TRBV7-8 and J usage is TRBJ2-5; TRBD1 matches at 10 bases. Germline lookup yields CDR1 SGHVS and CDR2 FQNEAQ. J was trimmed by 1 base and V by 4 bases; bases with no gene match: 9. This CDR3 region has 17 residues. The CDR3 spells CASSYVYGTGVQETQYF. The CDR3, as DNA: TGTGCCAGCAGCTATGTTTACGGGACAGGGGTCCAAGAGACCCAGTACTTC.

The rearrangement joins TRBV7-2 to TRBJ1-1, with no clear D. This CDR3 contains 14 residues. Trimming took 1 base from V and 0 from J, leaving 6 bases between them. Per the germline V gene, CDR1 is SGHTA and CDR2 is FQGNSA. As DNA, the CDR3 is TGTGCCAGCAGCTTAGAACCTCTGAACACTGAAGCTTTCTTT. Its protein product is CASSLEPLNTEAFF.

The CDR3 loop is CASSPLSTANSPLHF. Written as DNA, the CDR3 is TGTGCCAGCAGTCCCTTAAGCACAGCCAATTCACCCCTCCACTTT. The chain recombines TRBV6-1 with TRBJ1-6; no firm D call. CDR1 is MNHNS and CDR2 is SASEGT in the germline V gene. This CDR3 region has 15 residues. Trimming removed 5 bases at V and 7 bases at J, with 15 bases between.

The chain has TRBV7-8 and TRBJ2-3; D possibly corresponds to TRBD2 (5 bases). V was trimmed by 1 base and J by 5 bases, leaving 16 bases between them. CDR3 length equals 16 residues. Germline CDR1 is SGHVS and CDR2 is FQNEAQ. CDR3 in DNA: TGTGCCAGCAGCTTAGGATGGGCAGTTGGAGGAGATACGCAGTATTTT. Translating gives CASSLGWAVGGDTQYF.

The rearrangement links TRBV7-2 to TRBJ1-4, with D possibly matching TRBD1 (5 bases). The germline CDR1 and CDR2 sequences are SGHTA and FQGNSA. With 3 bases removed from V and 6 bases from J, the gap between germline ends came to 14 bases. CDR3 length equals 15 residues. Here the CDR3 DNA reads TGTGCCAGCAGCTTGGGGGGGGTCGGGGATGAAAAACTGTTTTTT. This gives the protein CASSLGGVGDEKLFF. The entire variable domain, with the rest obtained from reference TRBV7-2 and TRBJ1-4, is as follows: GAGVSQSPSNKVTEKGKDVELRCDPISGHTALYWYRQSLGQGLEFLIYFQGNSAPDKSGLPSDRFSAERTGGSVSTLTIQRTQQEDSAVYLCASSLGGVGDEKLFFGSGTQLSVL.

This clone showed up just once. The V and J genes are TRBV6-1 and TRBJ2-7; no firm D call. CDR1 MNHNS and CDR2 SASEGT come from the germline V gene. Trimming pared 6 bases from V and 0 bases from J, leaving 12 bases between. The CDR3 totals 14 residues. CDR3 bases: TGTGCCAGCAGGGGCGATTTGTACTCCTACGAGCAGTACTTC. Amino acids: CASRGDLYSYEQYF.

The CDR3 DNA follows: TGTGCCAGCAGCCTGGCGAGCTCCTACGAGCAGTACTTC. It translates to CASSLASSYEQYF. The chain has TRBV6-5 and TRBJ2-7; D gene ambiguous. CDR1 MNHEY and CDR2 SVGAGI come from the germline V gene. The ends were cut back, 6 bases at V and 0 bases at J, with 9 bases in the middle. The CDR3 has 13 residues.

The chain couples TRBV6-4 to TRBJ2-7; D might be TRBD1 or TRBD2, each matching 5 bases. Per the germline V gene, CDR1 is MRHNA and CDR2 is SNTAGT. The CDR3 is made up of 13 amino acids. The V and J ends lost 0 bases and 10 bases respectively, with 13 bases between them. Here the CDR3 DNA reads TGTGCCAGCAGTGACTCGATGGGGGAACTACAGTACTTC. It codes for CASSDSMGELQYF.

For the CDR3, the DNA is TGTGCCAGCAGCCCACAGGGGACTAGTGTTTTAGGCGATGAGCAGTTCTTC. It translates to CASSPQGTSVLGDEQFF. V is TRBV7-8 and J is TRBJ2-1; D possibly corresponds to TRBD2 (8 bases). This CDR3 comprises 17 residues. From germline, CDR1 is SGHVS and CDR2 FQNEAQ. Trimming removed 5 bases at V and 8 bases at J, with 25 bases between.

This chain joins TRBV5-1 and TRBJ2-6; D is uncertain. CDR3 length: 15 amino acids. V gave up 0 bases and J gave up 0 bases, with 4 bases separating them. Per the germline V gene, CDR1 is SGHRS and CDR2 is YFSETQ. CDR3 in amino acids: CASSLDASGANVLTF. As DNA, the CDR3 is TGCGCCAGCAGCTTGGATGCCTCTGGGGCCAACGTCCTGACTTTC.

The chain joins TRBV4-2 to TRBJ1-1; D might be TRBD1 (6 bases). V was pared by 1 base and J by 4 bases, with 13 bases between. This CDR3 is 15 amino acids long. Looked up from germline, CDR1 is LGHNA and CDR2 is YNFKEQ. The CDR3 loop is CASSQALRGGTEAFF. The CDR3 DNA reads TGTGCCAGCAGCCAAGCTCTTAGAGGGGGCACTGAAGCTTTCTTT.